These 13 T cell receptor beta chains share one sample of origin, sequenced in a study of beta chain features in type 1 diabetes. Expressed TCRB transcripts were sequenced because the isolated RNA had all been reverse transcribed beforehand. Clones were read by immunoSEQ multiplex PCR, and TCRdb kept only the in-frame ones, dropping some. The sample yields hundreds of thousands of clones, less than 10% seen once. Sequencing input: central memory CD4+ T cells from blood. The receptors derive from a woman aged 18-29 years in good health.

The sample holds a few counts of this clone. V gene TRBV7-2 combines with J gene TRBJ2-3, with D possibly TRBD1 on 5 matching bases. Germline-derived CDR1 and CDR2 are SGHTA and FQGNSA. Trimming removed 2 bases from V and 6 bases from J, with 15 bases in between. The CDR3 covers 15 residues. The CDR3 sequence: CASSLTNVKGDTQYF. The DNA for the CDR3 is TGTGCCAGCAGCTTAACTAACGTTAAGGGGGATACGCAGTATTTT.

The CDR3 bases are TGCAGTGCTAGAGAAAGCGGGGAGCTGTTTTTT. It yields the protein CSARESGELFF. The chain uses TRBV20-1 and TRBJ2-2; D unresolved. The germline V and J ends were trimmed by 0 bases and 7 bases, with 3 bases remaining between them. In germline, CDR1 is DFQATT, CDR2 SNEGSKA (reference sequence). The CDR3 sequence is 11 residues long.

For this clone: Other nucleotide sequences in the sample specify the same CDR3. This chain joins TRBV5-6 and TRBJ2-2; no firm D call. The CDR3 loop spans 11 amino acids. Germline V lookup: CDR1 SGHDT, CDR2 YYEEEE. With 4 bases removed from V and 7 bases from J, the gap between germline ends came to 5 bases. The CDR3 DNA is TGTGCCAGCAGCAGAAGCGGGGAGCTGTTTTTT. Amino acid sequence: CASSRSGELFF.

This chain links TRBV4-1 with TRBJ2-5, with TRBD1 matching 7 bases. The germline V gene has CDR1 MGHRA and CDR2 YSYEKL. The CDR3 has 14 residues. The ends lost 3 bases at V and 6 bases at J; junction bases unmatched: 7. Here the CDR3 reads CASSHPGQDKTQYF. The CDR3 region has the DNA TGCGCCAGCAGCCACCCCGGACAGGATAAGACCCAGTACTTC.

The chain carries TRBV6-6 and TRBJ1-3; D ambiguous. Trimming stripped 10 bases from V and 2 bases from J, with 15 bases between. CDR3 length: 14 amino acids. CDR1 MNHNY and CDR2 SVGAGI come from the germline V gene (reference sequence). CDR3: CATCLSNAGNTIYF. In DNA form, the CDR3 reads TGTGCCACCTGCCTGTCAAACGCTGGAAACACCATATATTTT.

Only a few counts were recorded for this clone. V is TRBV18 and J is TRBJ1-1; a weak D match, TRBD1 (6 bases). Trimming cost V 8 bases and J 7 bases, with 11 bases left between them. CDR1 and CDR2 (germline): KGHSH, LQKENI. This CDR3 contains 11 residues. The CDR3 loop is CASRQEFEAFF. CDR3 in DNA: TGTGCCAGCAGACAGGAATTTGAAGCTTTCTTT.

The chain links TRBV28 to TRBJ2-2; the match to TRBD2 covers 11 bases. Unmatched junction bases numbered 7, after V lost 6 bases and J lost 7 bases. CDR1 and CDR2 from the germline V gene are MDHEN and SYDVKM. The CDR3 loop spans 15 amino acids. The CDR3: CASSLRLAGIGELFF. CDR3 bases: TGTGCCAGCAGCCTCCGACTAGCGGGAATCGGGGAGCTGTTTTTT.

The chain has TRBV5-6 and TRBJ1-3; TRBD1 matches at 7 bases. The CDR3 is made up of 14 amino acids. Germline CDR1 and CDR2: SGHDT and YYEEEE. V lost 4 bases to trimming and J lost 5 bases; unmatched junction nucleotides: 6. In DNA form, the CDR3 reads TGTGCCAGCAGCCCGAAAGGGGGCCGAAACACCATATATTTT. Its translation: CASSPKGGRNTIYF.

V gene TRBV11-2 combines with J gene TRBJ2-1, with 11 bases matching TRBD2. The CDR3 loop spans 16 amino acids. The germline V gene encodes CDR1 SGHAT and CDR2 FQNNGV. The V and J ends lost 5 bases and 10 bases, in that order; junction bases with no gene match: 13. The CDR3 coding sequence is TGTGCCAGCAGCCCGCCCGGGACTAGCGGACTCCTAGAGCAGTTCTTC. It specifies CASSPPGTSGLLEQFF.

The table lists this clone with a few counts. This chain connects TRBV29-1 to TRBJ2-5; the match to TRBD1 covers 8 bases. The J call is uncertain, as TRBJ2-7 better fits the DNA end. This CDR3 comprises 14 residues. CDR1 and CDR2 (germline): SQVTM, ANQGSEA. The CDR3 nucleotides read TGCAGCGTTGCCCGGGACAGGAGCTCCTACGAGCAGTACTTC. Protein sequence: CSVARDRSSYEQYF.

V gene TRBV25-1 combines with J gene TRBJ1-2, with no clear D. V lost 6 bases and J lost 10, with 15 bases in between. There are 12 residues in the CDR3. Germline loops: CDR1 MGHDK, CDR2 SYGVNS. CDR3: CASSTGSWDYTF. For the CDR3, the DNA is TGTGCCAGCAGCACGGGGTCCTGGGACTACACCTTC.

The chain combines TRBV15 with TRBJ2-3; 8 positions match TRBD2. The germline V gene has CDR1 LNHNV and CDR2 YYDKDF (reference sequence). This CDR3 has 16 residues. V gave up 8 bases and J gave up 3 bases; unmatched junction bases: 13. CDR3 residues: CATGLGLASFTDTQYF. The CDR3 nucleotides are TGTGCCACCGGCTTAGGACTAGCTTCATTTACAGATACGCAGTATTTT.

This rearrangement joins TRBV29-1 to TRBJ2-5; tentative D call: TRBD2 (5 bases). Germline lookup yields CDR1 SQVTM and CDR2 ANQGSEA. V lost 8 bases and J 4 bases, leaving 17 bases between the germline ends. This CDR3 contains 13 residues. In nucleotides, the CDR3 is TGCAGCTTTCAAACATGGAGGAGAGAGACCCAGTACTTC. Its protein is CSFQTWRRETQYF.